This T cell receptor (beta chain) stems from a study of blood T cell repertoires in COVID-19. Turning to the study itself: Samples taken during acute and convalescent COVID-19 were collected in the United States, Italy and Spain. In each case, the material was cDNA or gDNA derived from T cells, B-cell-depleted T cells, or PBMCs.

Germline CDR1 reads SGHTA; CDR2 reads FQGNSA. This CDR3 has 16 amino acids. Trimming removed 3 bases from V and 5 bases from J; junction bases left unmatched: 9. Per the authors' pipeline: Scientists estimated how many nucleated cells there were by amplifying reference gene primers. Libraries were prepared by immunoSEQ multiplex PCR; TCRdb keeps only in-frame clonotypes and omits some of them. V, J and clone size reflect that table, while D and trimming were determined from the DNA. The sample carries some 110,000 clones, 80% to 85% recorded once. The chain links TRBV7-2 to TRBJ2-1; TRBD2 aligns across 8 bases. The TCR originated in a woman aged 25 to 39 who had recovered from COVID-19. The sequenced sample was PBMCs or T cells enriched from blood (not recorded which). As DNA, the CDR3 is TGTGCCAGCAGCTTCTCGAGCGGGAGTGGGGACAATGAGCAGTTCTTC. This translates into CASSFSSGSGDNEQFF.